This T cell receptor beta chain comes out of a study of cytomegalovirus exposure and HLA in healthy donors. V gave up 5 bases and J gave up 6 bases; unmatched junction bases: 7. This CDR3 comprises 15 residues. Germline assignment: CDR1 SNHLY and CDR2 FYNNEI. As to this clone: Its specificity is not known.

Regarding the study as a whole: In vitro checks showed that a few CMV-associated chains really do target CMV antigens. Reportedly, diagnosis of cytomegalovirus status by the classifier showed high specificity and sensitivity. Subsequent analysis showed first-cohort TCR clusters tending to co-occur in 120 validation repertoires.

The data were produced by immunoSEQ multiplex PCR, yet TCRdb's version contains in-frame clones alone and is incomplete. The sample has about 160,000 clones; about 96% are singletons. The material sequenced was PBMCs. The chain joins TRBV2 to TRBJ1-2; 12 bases fit TRBD1. The TCR sequence derives from a woman aged 18-29 years in good health and CMV-seronegative. The CDR3 DNA reads TGTGCCAGCAGTTCCGGGACAGGGGGCAGGGATGGCTACACCTTC. Translating gives CASSSGTGGRDGYTF.